These 19 T cell receptor beta chains came from one sample sequenced in a study of CD8 T cells in Susac syndrome. An amount of RNA that ranged from roughly 0.45 to 1 ug was reverse transcribed with random hexamers. TCRdb ran MiXCR on the immunoSEQ multiplex PCR reads and lists one entry per CDR3 protein. Among 170,000 or so distinct CDR3 sequences, approximately 95% were seen once, and the ten largest hold around 0.15%. Specimen: CD8+ T cells from PBMCs. These receptors were collected from a human donor with multiple sclerosis.

This chain uses TRBV3-1 with TRBJ1-1; 10 nucleotides line up with TRBD1. The CDR3 is 14 residues long. Germline CDR1 LGHDT, CDR2 YNNKEL (reference sequence). J was trimmed by 5 bases and V by 2 bases; bases with no gene match: 2. The CDR3 loop reads CASSQKDRGTEAFF. The CDR3 region has the DNA TGTGCCAGCAGCCAAAAGGACAGGGGGACTGAAGCTTTCTTT.

This chain's CDR3 is CASSEGLAGETQYF. The DNA of the CDR3 is TGTGCCAGCAGCGAGGGACTAGCGGGAGAGACCCAGTACTTC. The chain carries TRBV9 and TRBJ2-5; the match to TRBD2 covers 12 bases. The V gene end was trimmed by 3 bases and the J gene end by 4 bases; junction bases not matched to a gene: 1. The germline CDR1 and CDR2 sequences are SGDLS and YYNGEE. The CDR3 contains 14 residues.

The chain links TRBV3-1 to TRBJ2-7; D is unclear. V was trimmed by 0 bases and J by 5 bases, leaving 8 bases between them. Germline assignment: CDR1 LGHDT and CDR2 YNNKEL (reference sequence). This CDR3 spans 13 amino acids. CDR3 in amino acids: CASSQEQRDEQYF. CDR3 bases: TGTGCCAGCAGCCAAGAACAGAGAGACGAGCAGTACTTC.

The rearrangement links TRBV12-3 or TRBV12-4 to TRBJ1-2; 8 bases map to TRBD1. V shed 6 bases and J 3 bases; nucleotides not matched to a gene: 18. The CDR3 has 18 residues. The CDR3 is CASSSPTGDPLSDYGYTF. The CDR3 DNA is TGTGCCAGCAGCTCACCGACAGGGGACCCACTGAGTGACTATGGCTACACCTTC.

The chain joins TRBV20-1 to TRBJ2-7, with 9 bases fitting TRBD2. This CDR3 is built from 14 residues. Trimming removed 5 bases from V and 6 bases from J; junction bases left unmatched: 11. Germline CDR1 and CDR2: DFQATT and SNEGSKA (reference sequence). The CDR3 nucleotides read TGCAGTGCTTTCCTAGCGGGGATGGCGGGCGAGCAGTACTTC. It is translated as CSAFLAGMAGEQYF.

Written as DNA, the CDR3 is TGCGCCAGCTGCCGGCTAGCGGGAGCCACAGATACGCAGTATTTT. This sequence encodes CASCRLAGATDTQYF. The chain has TRBV4-1 and TRBJ2-3, with 10 bases fitting TRBD2. V lost 8 bases and J lost 2; bases outside the gene matches: 7. This CDR3 contains 15 residues. Per germline, CDR1 MGHRA and CDR2 YSYEKL.

As DNA, the CDR3 is TGTGCCAGTCTACGAGCGGGAGCTAGCTACGAGCAGTACTTC. It specifies CASLRAGASYEQYF. This rearrangement joins TRBV28 to TRBJ2-7; 8 nucleotides agree with TRBD2. CDR1 and CDR2 from the germline V gene are MDHEN and SYDVKM. The length of the CDR3 is 14 residues. Trimming removed 9 bases from V and 3 bases from J; junction bases left unmatched: 10.

This clonotype is a singleton in its sample. CDR3 in amino acids: CASSSPRVPYEQYF. The CDR3 coding sequence is TGCGCCAGCAGCTCACCCCGGGTTCCTTACGAGCAGTACTTC. V and J are TRBV4-1 and TRBJ2-7; D is ambiguous. Trimming took off 5 bases at V and 4 bases at J, with 15 bases between the two ends. This CDR3 is built from 14 residues. Germline V gene data show CDR1 as MGHRA and CDR2 as YSYEKL.

The chain carries TRBV27 and TRBJ1-2; TRBD1 agrees at 10 bases. V was clipped by 5 bases and J by 3 bases; unmatched bases: 6. This CDR3 is 15 amino acids long. Germline CDR1 and CDR2: MNHEY and SMNVEV (reference sequence). As DNA, the CDR3 is TGTGCCAGCAGTCTGCGGACAGGGGGTTACTATGGCTACACCTTC. Protein sequence: CASSLRTGGYYGYTF.

CDR3 protein: CASSPQPGRPTDTQYF. CDR3 nucleotide sequence: TGTGCCAGCAGCCCCCAACCTGGACGGCCCACAGATACGCAGTATTTT. The chain combines TRBV7-9 with TRBJ2-3, with D unclear. The V end lost 5 bases, the J end lost 2 bases, and 17 bases lay between the germline ends. Germline lookup yields CDR1 SEHNR and CDR2 FQNEAQ (reference sequence). This CDR3 has 16 residues.

This sequence joins TRBV12-3 or TRBV12-4 and TRBJ1-5, with D hard to call. CDR3 size: 12 residues. V shed 6 bases and J shed 5 bases, with 8 bases lying between them. CDR3 DNA sequence: TGTGCCAGCAGGGGCTCCGATCAGCCCCAGCATTTT. Residues: CASRGSDQPQHF.

The chain links TRBV27 to TRBJ2-7; tentatively, D is TRBD2 (6 bases). Per the germline V gene, CDR1 is MNHEY and CDR2 is SMNVEV (reference sequence). This CDR3 comprises 14 residues. V lost 2 bases, J lost 2 bases, and 10 bases lay in between. The CDR3 here is CASSLTGAPYEQYF. The CDR3 DNA reads as TGTGCCAGCAGTTTAACGGGAGCCCCCTACGAGCAGTACTTC.

The chain couples TRBV20-1 to TRBJ2-5; D possibly corresponds to TRBD2 (7 bases). Germline assignment: CDR1 DFQATT and CDR2 SNEGSKA (reference sequence). The CDR3 has 15 residues. Deletions cut 1 base from V and 0 bases from J, with 12 bases between. CDR3 residues: CSARGGGVDQETQYF. CDR3 nucleotides: TGCAGTGCTAGAGGGGGGGGCGTCGACCAAGAGACCCAGTACTTC.

The CDR3 DNA sequence: TGCGCCAGCAGCTTGGAACCCGGGTTCGCAGATACGCAGTATTTT. Translating it yields CASSLEPGFADTQYF. The chain uses TRBV5-1 and TRBJ2-3; D is unresolved. With 0 bases removed from V and 4 bases from J, the gap between germline ends came to 12 bases. The CDR3 runs 15 residues. Germline values: CDR1 SGHRS, CDR2 YFSETQ.

The CDR3 spells CASSRPPGQETQYF. The DNA for the CDR3 is TGTGCCAGCAGCCGTCCCCCGGGACAAGAGACCCAGTACTTC. The rearrangement links TRBV7-9 to TRBJ2-5, with TRBD2 as a possible D gene (5 bases). The V and J ends lost 5 bases and 2 bases respectively, with 12 bases between them. CDR1 is SEHNR and CDR2 is FQNEAQ in the germline V gene (reference sequence). CDR3 size: 14 residues.

The CDR3 DNA reads TGTGCCAGCAGGCCTTACGGGACAGGGGACGAGCAGTACTTC. This translates into CASRPYGTGDEQYF. This sequence joins TRBV27 and TRBJ2-7; 10 bases fit TRBD1. The V segment lost 6 bases and the J segment 5 bases; nucleotides outside the gene matches: 7. The CDR3 extends over 14 amino acids. Per germline, CDR1 MNHEY and CDR2 SMNVEV (reference sequence).

The gene calls are TRBV11-2 and TRBJ2-1, with 9 bases that match TRBD2. This CDR3 has 15 amino acids. Trimming at V came to 7 bases and at J to 9 bases, leaving 13 bases not matched to a gene. CDR1 and CDR2 from the germline V gene are SGHAT and FQNNGV. This CDR3 is CASMRWRGGDGEQFF. CDR3 bases: TGTGCCAGCATGCGTTGGCGCGGGGGGGACGGTGAGCAGTTCTTC.

This sequence joins TRBV7-8 and TRBJ2-1; unclear D gene. Germline lookup yields CDR1 SGHVS and CDR2 FQNEAQ. V lost 5 bases, J lost 7 bases, and 9 bases lay in between. The CDR3 is 12 amino acids. The CDR3 reads CASSERTNEQFF. In nucleotides, the CDR3 is TGTGCCAGCAGCGAACGAACGAATGAGCAGTTCTTC. The whole variable domain, filled in from reference TRBV7-8 and TRBJ2-1, reads GAGVSQSPRYKVAKRGQDVALRCDPISGHVSLFWYQQALGQGPEFLTYFQNEAQLDKSGLPSDRFFAERPEGSVSTLKIQRTQQEDSAVYLCASSERTNEQFFGPGTRLTVL.

The chain uses TRBV27 and TRBJ2-3, with D perhaps matching TRBD2 (6 bases). The germline gives CDR1 MNHEY, CDR2 SMNVEV (reference sequence). With 6 bases removed from V and 4 bases from J, the gap between germline ends came to 17 bases. The CDR3 sequence is 15 residues long. The CDR3 coding sequence is TGTGCCAGCAGCATCAATTCCTGGGGGGCAGATACGCAGTATTTT. Translated: CASSINSWGADTQYF.